The 18 T cell receptor beta chains listed next were all sequenced from one sample in a study of blood T cell repertoires in COVID-19. Assay: immunoSEQ multiplex PCR; the TCRdb copy retains only in-frame clones and omits some. The repertoire includes some 220,000 clones, about 78% of them detected once, and approximately 6.6% sits in the top ten. The specimen was peripheral blood. The receptors were sampled from a woman in her seventies with acute or convalescent COVID-19.

The chain links TRBV18 to TRBJ1-1; D gene ambiguous. CDR1 and CDR2 from the germline V gene are KGHSH and LQKENI. The CDR3 runs 14 residues. Trimming left V 3 bases short and J 4 bases short, with 12 bases between. The CDR3 spells CASSPQVQATEAFF. CDR3 nucleotides: TGTGCCAGCTCACCTCAGGTTCAGGCCACTGAAGCTTTCTTT.

Points on this clone: This sequence is one base from a far larger clone and is likely a read error. The chain uses TRBV13 and TRBJ2-7; D is ambiguous. The CDR3 sequence is 11 residues long. Between the trimmed V and J ends, which lost 3 bases and 3 bases, there was a span of 3 bases. Germline-derived CDR1 and CDR2 are PRHDT and FYEKMQ (reference sequence). CDR3 bases: TGTGCCAGCAGCTTCTTCTACGAGCAGTACTTC. The encoded protein is CASSFFYEQYF.

The chain recombines TRBV7-8 with TRBJ2-7, with D possibly being TRBD1 (5 bases). The CDR3 is 13 residues long. CDR1 is SGHVS, CDR2 FQNEAQ, per germline. Trimming took 3 bases from V and 3 from J, leaving 9 bases between them. CDR3 sequence reads: CASSFDSHYEQYF. Here the CDR3 DNA reads TGTGCCAGCAGCTTTGACAGCCACTACGAGCAGTACTTC.

Only one count was recorded for this clone. V and J are TRBV18 and TRBJ2-3; perhaps TRBD2 as D (6 bases). Per germline, CDR1 KGHSH and CDR2 LQKENI. V was cut by 2 bases and J by 1 base, with 22 bases left in between. CDR3 length: 19 amino acids. In DNA, the CDR3 is TGTGCCAGCTCACCAAGTGAGGGTAGCGGCTATGGGCGCACAGATACGCAGTATTTT. It yields the protein CASSPSEGSGYGRTDTQYF. Complete variable domain (other parts from reference TRBV18 and TRBJ2-3): NAGVMQNPRHLVRRRGQEARLRCSPMKGHSHVYWYRQLPEEGLKFMVYLQKENIIDESGMPKERFSAEFPKEGPSILRIQQVVRGDSAAYFCASSPSEGSGYGRTDTQYFGPGTRLTVL.

The chain is built from TRBV6-2 or TRBV6-3 and TRBJ2-3; 11 bases align to TRBD2. With 5 bases clipped from V and 6 bases from J, the junction kept 7 bases outside the gene matches. This CDR3 spans 15 amino acids. Germline loops: CDR1 MNHEY, CDR2 SVGEGT. The CDR3 spells CASSRSSGGSDTQYF. As DNA, the CDR3 is TGTGCCAGCAGTCGGTCTAGCGGGGGGTCGGATACGCAGTATTTT.

The V call is TRBV20-1, the J call TRBJ1-5, with TRBD1 identical over 7 bases. The J segment lost 3 bases and the V segment lost 3 bases, leaving 11 bases of the junction unmatched. The CDR3 length is 16 residues. The germline V gene has CDR1 DFQATT and CDR2 SNEGSKA (reference sequence). CDR3 coding DNA: TGCAGTGCTAGTACCAAACAGGGGTCCCTCAATCAGCCCCAGCATTTT. Translation: CSASTKQGSLNQPQHF.

V gene TRBV24-1 combines with J gene TRBJ2-3; D possibly corresponds to TRBD1 (6 bases). The V end was cut by 4 bases, the J end by 4 bases, with 11 bases between. The CDR3 is 14 amino acids. Germline CDR1 and CDR2: KGHDR and SFDVKD. The CDR3 here is CATSDRGIADTQYF. The CDR3 DNA sequence: TGTGCCACCAGTGACAGGGGTATCGCAGATACGCAGTATTTT.

The chain recombines TRBV7-9 with TRBJ1-1, with a tentative D call TRBD1 (6 bases). Trimming shortened V by 5 bases and J by 11 bases, and 18 bases separated the two germline ends. The germline CDR1 and CDR2 sequences are SEHNR and FQNEAQ (reference sequence). The CDR3 spans 13 residues. CDR3 in amino acids: CASSHQTGRGAFF. The CDR3, as DNA: TGTGCCAGCAGCCACCAGACGGGCAGGGGCGCTTTCTTT.

The chain uses TRBV6-5 and TRBJ2-3; D gene ambiguous. Germline loops: CDR1 MNHEY, CDR2 SVGAGI. This CDR3 is 12 amino acids long. V lost 6 bases and J 6 bases, leaving 10 bases between the germline ends. The CDR3 region is CASSNELDTQYF. CDR3 DNA: TGTGCCAGCAGCAACGAGCTCGATACGCAGTATTTT.

The CDR3 coding sequence is TGTGCCACCAGTGATCCCGGGACAGTGGGGGGAGATACGCAGTATTTT. Translation gives CATSDPGTVGGDTQYF. The V call is TRBV24-1, the J call TRBJ2-3, with a possible D match to TRBD1 (7 bases). The CDR3 loop spans 16 amino acids. Germline V CDR1 and CDR2: KGHDR, SFDVKD. The V end lost 3 bases, the J end lost 5 bases, and 17 bases lay between the germline ends.

A few counts support this clone. An end of the junction does not agree with germline; a read error may underlie this. The chain is built from TRBV6-1 and TRBJ2-6; 8 nucleotides match TRBD1. Germline V gene sequence: CDR1 MNHNS, CDR2 SASEGT. The CDR3 covers 17 residues. The CDR3 coding sequence is TGTGCCAGCGGTGACAGGGGCTTCAACTCTGGGGCCAACGTCCTGACTTTC. Translating gives CASGDRGFNSGANVLTF.

The chain uses TRBV13 and TRBJ1-2, with TRBD1 matching over 8 bases. The V segment lost 6 bases and the J segment 5 bases; nucleotides outside the gene matches: 8. Germline V gene lookup returns CDR1 PRHDT and CDR2 FYEKMQ (reference sequence). This CDR3 comprises 14 residues. CDR3 in amino acids: CASSPPTGGYGYTF. CDR3 DNA sequence: TGTGCCAGCAGTCCCCCCACAGGGGGATATGGCTACACCTTC. The complete variable domain, with remaining parts taken from reference TRBV13 and TRBJ1-2, reads AAGVIQSPRHLIKEKRETATLKCYPIPRHDTVYWYQQGPGQDPQFLISFYEKMQSDKGSIPDRFSAQQFSDYHSELNMSSLELGDSALYFCASSPPTGGYGYTFGSGTRLTVV.

This chain uses TRBV27 with TRBJ2-1, with 7 bases identical to TRBD1. Trimming removed 5 bases from V and 12 bases from J; junction bases left unmatched: 16. Germline CDR1 is MNHEY and CDR2 is SMNVEV (reference sequence). The CDR3 runs to 15 residues. CDR3 protein: CASSISGTAARRQFF. The CDR3 DNA reads TGTGCCAGCAGTATTTCCGGGACAGCTGCTCGGAGGCAGTTCTTC.

This rearrangement joins TRBV7-2 to TRBJ2-7; D remains unclear. Trimming left V 2 bases short and J 3 bases short, with 8 bases between. The CDR3 runs to 13 residues. The germline V gene encodes CDR1 SGHTA and CDR2 FQGNSA. CDR3 sequence reads: CASSLSSSYEQYF. CDR3 nucleotide sequence: TGTGCCAGCAGCTTATCGTCCAGCTACGAGCAGTACTTC.

As DNA, the CDR3 is TGTGCCAGCAGTCCTAGAGGAGCTGGAAACACCATATATTTT. This translates into CASSPRGAGNTIYF. The gene calls are TRBV6-5 and TRBJ1-3; D gene unclear. Between the trimmed V and J ends, which lost 5 bases and 2 bases, there was a span of 10 bases. From germline, CDR1 is MNHEY and CDR2 SVGAGI. CDR3 size: 14 residues.

V gene TRBV6-2 or TRBV6-3 combines with J gene TRBJ1-5; D perhaps matches TRBD1 (5 bases). V was shortened by 5 bases and J by 5 bases, with 13 bases between the two germline ends. The CDR3 is made up of 14 amino acids. Germline loops: CDR1 MNHEY, CDR2 SVGEGT. As DNA, the CDR3 is TGTGCCAGCAGTGGAGGGGACGGGGATCAGCCCCAGCATTTT. Amino acid sequence: CASSGGDGDQPQHF.

The chain has TRBV12-3 or TRBV12-4 and TRBJ2-2; maybe TRBD1 (5 bases). The V end was cut by 6 bases, the J end by 6 bases, with 11 bases between. The CDR3 is 13 residues long. The CDR3 reads CASRVQGPGELFF. The CDR3 DNA reads as TGTGCCAGCAGGGTTCAGGGTCCCGGGGAGCTGTTTTTT.

This clone was observed a handful of times. The V gene is TRBV25-1, the J gene TRBJ1-1; D ambiguous. Deletions cut 5 bases from V and 1 base from J, with 8 bases between. Germline CDR1 is MGHDK and CDR2 is SYGVNS. This CDR3 comprises 13 residues. The CDR3 spells CASSSERNTEAFF. CDR3 in DNA: TGTGCCAGCAGTAGTGAGAGGAACACTGAAGCTTTCTTT.